This TCR beta chain was profiled in a study of T-cell reconstitution after alpha-beta-depleted transplantation in children. The germline V and J ends were trimmed by 6 bases and 4 bases, with 13 bases remaining between them. The germline V gene has CDR1 SGHNT and CDR2 YENEEA. The CDR3 consists of 14 residues. As it was prepared, the TCRbeta library received unique molecular identifiers. TCRdb ran MiXCR on the PCR reads and lists one entry per CDR3 protein. Of roughly 200,000 distinct CDR3 sequences listed, more than 6.5% are singletons. The clonotype was recovered from a human donor who donated a stem cell graft to a child with Wiskott-Aldrich syndrome. The sequencing here drew on PBMCs from the stem cell graft donor, taken from the stem cell graft. The genes are TRBV11-3 and TRBJ1-3, with D perhaps matching TRBD1 (6 bases). CDR3 DNA: TGTGCCAGCAGGAGAACAGGGATCGGAAACACCATATATTTT. It codes for CASRRTGIGNTIYF.